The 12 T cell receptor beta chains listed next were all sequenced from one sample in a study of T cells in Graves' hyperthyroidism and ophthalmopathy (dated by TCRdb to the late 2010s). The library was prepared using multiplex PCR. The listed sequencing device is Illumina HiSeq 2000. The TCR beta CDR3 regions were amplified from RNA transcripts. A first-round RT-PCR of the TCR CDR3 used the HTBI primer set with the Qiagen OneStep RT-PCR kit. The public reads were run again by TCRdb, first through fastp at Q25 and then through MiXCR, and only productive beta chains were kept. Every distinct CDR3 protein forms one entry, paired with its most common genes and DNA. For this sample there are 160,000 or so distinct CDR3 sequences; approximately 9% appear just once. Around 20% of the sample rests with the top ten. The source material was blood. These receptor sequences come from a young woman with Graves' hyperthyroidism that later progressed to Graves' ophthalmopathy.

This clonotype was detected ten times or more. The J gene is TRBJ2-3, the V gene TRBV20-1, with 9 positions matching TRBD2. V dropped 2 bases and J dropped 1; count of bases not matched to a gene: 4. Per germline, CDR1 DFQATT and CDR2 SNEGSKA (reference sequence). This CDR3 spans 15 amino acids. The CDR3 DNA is TGCAGTGCTAGATCTTCTAGCGGGGGCACAGATACGCAGTATTTT. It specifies CSARSSSGGTDTQYF.

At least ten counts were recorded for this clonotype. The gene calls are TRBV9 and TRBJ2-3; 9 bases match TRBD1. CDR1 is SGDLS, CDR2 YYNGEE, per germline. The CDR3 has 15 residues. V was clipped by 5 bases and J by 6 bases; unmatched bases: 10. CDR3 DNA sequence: TGTGCCAGCAGTTTACAGGGGGCGCAGTTGGATACGCAGTATTTT. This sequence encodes CASSLQGAQLDTQYF.

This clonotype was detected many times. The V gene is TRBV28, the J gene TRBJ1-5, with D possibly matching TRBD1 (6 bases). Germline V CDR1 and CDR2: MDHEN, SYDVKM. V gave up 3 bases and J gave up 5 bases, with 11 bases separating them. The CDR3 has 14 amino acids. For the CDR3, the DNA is TGTGCCAGCAGTTTCTATGAGGGGGATCAGCCCCAGCATTTT. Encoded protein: CASSFYEGDQPQHF. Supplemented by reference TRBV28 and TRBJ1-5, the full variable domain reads DVKVTQSSRYLVKRTGEKVFLECVQDMDHENMFWYRQDPGLGLRLIYFSYDVKMKEKGDIPEGYSVSREKKERFSLILESASTNQTSMYLCASSFYEGDQPQHFGDGTRLSIL.

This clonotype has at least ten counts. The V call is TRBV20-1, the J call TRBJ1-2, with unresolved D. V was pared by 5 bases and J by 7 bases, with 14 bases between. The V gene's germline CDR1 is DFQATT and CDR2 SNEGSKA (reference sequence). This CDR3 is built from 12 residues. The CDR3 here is CSAWTAVGGYTF. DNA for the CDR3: TGCAGTGCTTGGACGGCGGTAGGTGGCTACACCTTC.

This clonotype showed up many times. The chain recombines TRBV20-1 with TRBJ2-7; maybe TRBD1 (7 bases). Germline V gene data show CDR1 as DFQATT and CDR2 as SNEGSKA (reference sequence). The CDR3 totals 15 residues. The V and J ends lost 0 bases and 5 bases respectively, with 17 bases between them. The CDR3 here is CSARDGGTAKHEQYF. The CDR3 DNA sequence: TGCAGTGCTAGAGATGGGGGGACAGCCAAGCACGAGCAGTACTTC.

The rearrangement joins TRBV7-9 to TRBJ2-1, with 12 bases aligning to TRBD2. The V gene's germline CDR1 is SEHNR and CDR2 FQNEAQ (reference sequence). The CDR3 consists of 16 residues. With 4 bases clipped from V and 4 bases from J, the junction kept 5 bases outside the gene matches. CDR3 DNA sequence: TGTGCCAGCAGCTCACGGACTAGCGGGACTTACAATGAGCAGTTCTTC. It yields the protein CASSSRTSGTYNEQFF.

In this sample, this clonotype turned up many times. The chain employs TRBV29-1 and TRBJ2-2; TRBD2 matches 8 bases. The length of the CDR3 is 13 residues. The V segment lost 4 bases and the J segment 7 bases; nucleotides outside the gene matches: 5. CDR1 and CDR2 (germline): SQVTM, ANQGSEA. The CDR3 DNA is TGCAGCGTTGTCGCGGGGGGCGGCGGGGAGCTGTTTTTT. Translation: CSVVAGGGGELFF.

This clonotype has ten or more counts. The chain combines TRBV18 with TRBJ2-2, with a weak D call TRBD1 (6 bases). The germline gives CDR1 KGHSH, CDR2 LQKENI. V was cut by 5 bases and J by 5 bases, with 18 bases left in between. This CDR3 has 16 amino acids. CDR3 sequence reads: CASSSSTGILTGELFF. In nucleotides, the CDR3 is TGTGCCAGCTCAAGCTCGACAGGAATACTTACCGGGGAGCTGTTTTTT.

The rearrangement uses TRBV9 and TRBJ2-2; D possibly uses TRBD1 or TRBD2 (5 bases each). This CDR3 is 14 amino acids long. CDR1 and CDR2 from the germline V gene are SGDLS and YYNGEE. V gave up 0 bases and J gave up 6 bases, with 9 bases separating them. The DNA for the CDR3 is TGTGCCAGCAGCGTAGTAGTGGGGGCCGGGGAGCTGTTTTTT. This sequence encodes CASSVVVGAGELFF.

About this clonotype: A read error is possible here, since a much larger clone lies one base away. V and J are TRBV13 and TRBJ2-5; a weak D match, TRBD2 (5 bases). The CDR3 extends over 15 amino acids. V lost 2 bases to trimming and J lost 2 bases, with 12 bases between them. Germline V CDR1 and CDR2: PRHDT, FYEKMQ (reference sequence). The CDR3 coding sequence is TGTGCCAGCAGCTTATGGACGGGGTCACAAGAGACCCAGTACTTC. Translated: CASSLWTGSQETQYF.

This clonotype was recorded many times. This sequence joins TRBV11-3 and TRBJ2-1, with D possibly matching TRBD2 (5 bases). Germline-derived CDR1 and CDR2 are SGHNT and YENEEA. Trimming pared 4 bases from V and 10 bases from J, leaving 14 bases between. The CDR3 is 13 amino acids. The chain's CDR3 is CASSSGGLREQFF. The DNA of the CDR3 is TGTGCCAGCAGCTCTGGAGGCCTTAGAGAGCAGTTCTTC. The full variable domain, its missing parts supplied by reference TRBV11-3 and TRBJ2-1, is EAGVVQSPRYKIIEKKQPVAFWCNPISGHNTLYWYLQNLGQGPELLIRYENEEAVDDSQLPKDRFSAERLKGVDSTLKIQPAELGDSAVYLCASSSGGLREQFFGPGTRLTVL.

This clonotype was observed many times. Here the CDR3 reads CASSLASAGNTEAFF. CDR3 DNA sequence: TGTGCCAGCAGCTTAGCTAGCGCTGGGAACACTGAAGCTTTCTTT. V is TRBV7-6 and J is TRBJ1-1; the D is unclear. This CDR3 has 15 amino acids. Germline V gene lookup returns CDR1 SGHVS and CDR2 FNYEAQ. Trimming removed 0 bases at V and 1 base at J, with 9 bases between.